This T cell receptor (beta chain) was sequenced for a study of blood T cell repertoires in COVID-19 (dated by TCRdb to 2019 to 2021). Looking at the study overall: The collaborator samples originated in the United States, Italy and Spain and spanned the acute and convalescent phases of COVID-19. The sample metadata nearly always contained a de-identified subject ID, COVID-19 status, age in years and sex. The material from the prospective study consisted of cDNA or gDNA derived from T cells, B-cell-depleted T cells, or PBMCs. The repertoires were made available in a free public database intended to serve as a resource for research on the immune response to SARS-CoV-2. HLA class I and class II types, where available, came from metadata supplied by the sample provider rather than from assay-based typing. The dataset comprised deeply sampled blood TCRbeta repertoires from subjects exposed to, actively infected with, or recovered from COVID-19. Samples came from the ongoing ImmuneRACE study (first 160 participants) plus 1,254 subjects from 6 global collaborators.

To note about this clone: This clone's antigen is unknown. Base qualities were left out, and no much larger clone turns up one base away.

The immunoSEQ Assay, a bias-controlled multiplex PCR, was used to amplify TCRbeta CDR3 regions from genomic DNA. The authors' pipeline ran thus. The number of nucleated cells in each sample was estimated by amplification of reference gene primers within the assay. Sequence reads were collapsed and filtered to measure the absolute abundance of every unique TCRbeta CDR3 rearrangement. For each sample, productive Simpson clonality was calculated as the square root of Simpson's diversity index over productive rearrangements. In its TCRdb copy, this immuneACCESS table keeps in-frame sequences only and misses some clones. Where compared with another copy, unresolved V genes explain less than half of these, and the others have no known cause. V, J and clone size derive from that table, while D and trimming were established from the DNA sequence. This sample comprises roughly 89,000 clones, around 80% of them detected only once. The top ten clonotypes cover 15% to 19% of the sample.

Results and caveats for the whole study, not just this receptor: How much clinical and demographic metadata was included differed by source and by participant, and the metadata was provided uncurated.

The collaborating institutions used their own protocols to collect whole blood in K2EDTA tubes. For TCRbeta analysis, collaborators shipped samples in one of three forms: frozen whole blood, isolated PBMCs, or DNA extracted from either of those sample types. Sequencing input: peripheral blood. This TCR came from an elderly woman with acute or convalescent COVID-19.

The nucleotides are TGTGCCAGCAGCACCGGGGGGAGCTCCTACGAGCAGTACTTC. Its translation is CASSTGGSSYEQYF. This chain is built from TRBV7-2 and TRBJ2-7; TRBD2 fits 7 bases in the junction. Taken from cysteine to phenylalanine, the CDR3 has 14 residues. Kept here is only the CDR3 DNA, which spans 42 bases and is read in frame from base 1. CDR1 and CDR2 (SGHTA, FQGNSA) derive from the germline V gene. Here V drops 5 bases and J drops 0 bases, and the junction holds 4 bases not matched to any gene. Full variable domain (CDR3 extended with the reference TRBV7-2 and TRBJ2-7 proteins): GAGVSQSPSNKVTEKGKDVELRCDPISGHTALYWYRQSLGQGLEFLIYFQGNSAPDKSGLPSDRFSAERTGGSVSTLTIQRTQQEDSAVYLCASSTGGSSYEQYFGPGTRLTVT.